The 13 T cell receptor beta chains reported below all come from one sample, sequenced in a study of blood T cell repertoires in COVID-19. The data were produced by immunoSEQ multiplex PCR, yet TCRdb's version contains in-frame clones alone and is incomplete. The sample lists some 150,000 clones, roughly nine tenths occurring once. Sequenced: peripheral blood. These receptors were taken from a woman aged 55 to 70 with active COVID-19.

Only one count was recorded for this clone. This sequence joins TRBV7-8 and TRBJ2-2, with a tentative D call TRBD1 (5 bases). The V and J ends lost 5 bases and 4 bases respectively, with 14 bases between them. This CDR3 comprises 15 residues. The germline gives CDR1 SGHVS, CDR2 FQNEAQ. In DNA form, the CDR3 reads TGTGCCAGCAGCCCCGCCAGGGTGTTCACCGGGGAGCTGTTTTTT. Protein product: CASSPARVFTGELFF.

The chain is built from TRBV7-8 and TRBJ1-1; TRBD1 might be the D (5 bases). There are 12 residues in the CDR3. Per germline, CDR1 SGHVS and CDR2 FQNEAQ. V lost 2 bases, J lost 8 bases, and 9 bases lay in between. The CDR3 DNA reads TGTGCCAGCAGCTTAAGCCAGGGCGAAGCTTTCTTT. It translates to CASSLSQGEAFF.

The chain employs TRBV24-1 and TRBJ2-3; TRBD2 agrees at 8 bases. The CDR3 runs 18 residues. CDR1 is KGHDR and CDR2 is SFDVKD in the germline V gene. V dropped 3 bases and J dropped 0; count of bases not matched to a gene: 10. The CDR3, as DNA: TGTGCCACCAGTGATCCCATCGGGCGGGAGGTAAGCACAGATACGCAGTATTTT. This translates into CATSDPIGREVSTDTQYF.

The genes are TRBV6-5 and TRBJ1-2; a possible D gene is TRBD1 (5 bases). Trimming cost V 0 bases and J 4 bases, with 12 bases left between them. This CDR3 is 15 amino acids long. Looked up from germline, CDR1 is MNHEY and CDR2 is SVGAGI. This CDR3 is CASSYSGRVAYGYTF. The CDR3 DNA sequence: TGTGCCAGCAGTTACTCTGGCAGGGTCGCCTATGGCTACACCTTC.

The chain carries TRBV28 and TRBJ1-6; tentative D call: TRBD1 (5 bases). V gave up 6 bases and J gave up 7 bases, with 16 bases separating them. The CDR3 is 15 residues long. Germline V CDR1 and CDR2: MDHEN, SYDVKM. CDR3 in DNA: TGTGCCAGCAGCTCTCGCAGGGCCAGGAATTCACCCCTCCACTTT. The encoded protein is CASSSRRARNSPLHF. The complete variable domain, with remaining parts taken from reference TRBV28 and TRBJ1-6, reads DVKVTQSSRYLVKRTGEKVFLECVQDMDHENMFWYRQDPGLGLRLIYFSYDVKMKEKGDIPEGYSVSREKKERFSLILESASTNQTSMYLCASSSRRARNSPLHFGNGTRLTVT.

This chain links TRBV3-1 (or the pseudogene TRBV3-2) with TRBJ2-1; 8 positions match TRBD2. This CDR3 spans 21 amino acids. Germline values: CDR1 LGHDT, CDR2 YNNKEL (reference sequence). V trimming: 0 bases; J trimming: 8 bases; junction bases outside the gene matches: 24. CDR3 sequence: CASSQDHVHGAGAHVMYEQFF. The CDR3 nucleotides read TGTGCCAGCAGCCAAGATCATGTACACGGAGCGGGAGCCCATGTTATGTATGAGCAGTTCTTC.

The V gene is TRBV9, the J gene TRBJ2-7; 10 positions agree with TRBD2. Trimming took 0 bases from V and 0 from J; bases not matched to a gene: 9. Germline V gene lookup returns CDR1 SGDLS and CDR2 YYNGEE. CDR3 length: 18 residues. CDR3 nucleotides: TGTGCCAGCAGCGTAGGGCTAGCGGGAGCCACGGGCTCCTACGAGCAGTACTTC. As protein: CASSVGLAGATGSYEQYF. The whole variable domain, filled in from reference TRBV9 and TRBJ2-7, reads DSGVTQTPKHLITATGQRVTLRCSPRSGDLSVYWYQQSLDQGLQFLIQYYNGEERAKGNILERFSAQQFPDLHSELNLSSLELGDSALYFCASSVGLAGATGSYEQYFGPGTRLTVT.

V and J are TRBV12-3 or TRBV12-4 and TRBJ2-7; 7 positions match TRBD1. V lost 5 bases and J lost 7; bases outside the gene matches: 8. The CDR3 sequence is 13 residues long. CDR3 sequence: CASSQGQLGEQYF. The CDR3 DNA is TGTGCCAGCAGTCAGGGACAGTTAGGAGAGCAGTACTTC.

This chain links TRBV5-4 with TRBJ2-1, with 9 bases lining up with TRBD2. This CDR3 comprises 16 residues. Trimming took 1 base from V and 9 from J; bases not matched to a gene: 11. Germline CDR1 reads SGHNT; CDR2 reads YYREEE (reference sequence). CDR3 in amino acids: CASSLSPRGRAGEQFF. CDR3 DNA sequence: TGTGCCAGCAGCTTGTCTCCCCGCGGGAGGGCGGGTGAGCAGTTCTTC.

This clone was observed a single time. The V call is TRBV20-1, the J call TRBJ1-5; 10 bases map to TRBD1. The V segment lost 3 bases and the J segment 5 bases; nucleotides outside the gene matches: 4. This CDR3 contains 14 residues. The germline V gene has CDR1 DFQATT and CDR2 SNEGSKA (reference sequence). DNA for the CDR3: TGCAGTGCTAGTAGACAGGGGGCTTATCAGCCCCAGCATTTT. Its protein product is CSASRQGAYQPQHF.

The chain is built from TRBV7-9 and TRBJ2-3, with D unresolved. Germline assignment: CDR1 SEHNR and CDR2 FQNEAQ (reference sequence). V lost 7 bases, J lost 6 bases, and 11 bases lay in between. The CDR3 has 12 residues. CDR3 bases: TGTGCCAGCAACCTGATCGGGGATACGCAGTATTTT. Translation gives CASNLIGDTQYF.

The chain carries TRBV7-9 and TRBJ2-1; possibly TRBD2 for D (5 bases). The V gene's germline CDR1 is SEHNR and CDR2 FQNEAQ (reference sequence). CDR3 size: 16 residues. The V gene lost 0 bases and the J gene lost 0 bases, with 9 bases spanning the gap. For the CDR3, the DNA is TGTGCCAGCAGCTTAGCGAGGGCCAGCTCCTACAATGAGCAGTTCTTC. Amino acids: CASSLARASSYNEQFF.

The table lists this clone with a few counts. The V call is TRBV2, the J call TRBJ1-3, with D hard to call. Germline values: CDR1 SNHLY, CDR2 FYNNEI. The germline V and J ends were trimmed by 7 bases and 0 bases, with 16 bases remaining between them. CDR3 length: 16 amino acids. CDR3 protein: CASNWGGYLSGNTIYF. As DNA, the CDR3 is TGTGCCAGCAATTGGGGAGGGTATCTCTCTGGAAACACCATATATTTT.